This T cell receptor (beta chain) was recovered during a study of early stage breast cancer tumors. The wider study: About 70% of the 16 invasive tumors were ER+, PR+ and HER2-.

Produced via immunoSEQ multiplex PCR; TCRdb's table is partial and in-frame only. The sample lists about 25,000 clones, about 70% seen once, with about 9.9% in the top ten. Germline loops: CDR1 PRHDT, CDR2 FYEKMQ (reference sequence). V was cut by 6 bases and J by 7 bases, with 16 bases left in between. The CDR3 contains 13 residues. This rearrangement joins TRBV13 to TRBJ2-7; weak D call: TRBD2 (6 bases). The sequenced sample was breast tumor tissue. The TCR sequence derives from a person aged 55 to 69 with breast cancer. The CDR3 coding sequence is TGTGCCAGCAGTCGCTCTCCGGGGGAAGAGCAGTACTTC. Its translation is CASSRSPGEEQYF.